The TCR beta chain described here comes from a study of CD8 T cells in Susac syndrome. The CDR3 length is 15 residues. Deletions cut 0 bases from V and 8 bases from J, with 14 bases between. Germline lookup yields CDR1 MNHNY and CDR2 SVGAGI (reference sequence). Random hexamers were used to reverse transcribe the RNA input (about 0.5 to 1 ug). TCRdb used MiXCR to reprocess the immunoSEQ multiplex PCR reads, holding one entry per CDR3 protein. The data contain more than 70,000 distinct CDR3 sequences, roughly 90% of them singletons. V is TRBV6-6 and J is TRBJ2-1; perhaps TRBD1 as D (6 bases). The sequenced material came from CD8+ T cells from PBMCs. The sequence was collected from a human donor with multiple sclerosis. CDR3 nucleotide sequence: TGTGCCAGCAGTTACTCGGGGGCCGTACACGATGAGCAGTTCTTC. Its translation: CASSYSGAVHDEQFF.